Listed below are T cell receptor beta chains from one sample, sequenced in a study of T-cell reconstitution after alpha-beta-depleted transplantation in children. In TCRdb, the PCR reads were re-called with MiXCR into one record per CDR3 protein. The profile shows 350,000 to 500,000 distinct CDR3 sequences, roughly 44% of them singletons. Sample: PBMCs, taken before TCRalphabeta/CD19-depleted stem cell transplant. The receptors here all came from a girl aged 2 to 10 with aplastic anemia, due to receive a stem cell transplant. CDR3s include the opening cysteine and the closing phenylalanine or tryptophan. D genes are given only for firm matches. Only part of the rows carry a size: once, few, many, or a class if the clone is expanded.

d_call | clone_size | j_call | v_call | cdr3_aa | cdr3_nt
NA | many | TRBJ1-4 | TRBV12-3/TRBV12-4 | CASSPAAGILSEKLFF | TGTGCCAGCAGTCCGGCTGCGGGGATCTTAAGTGAAAAACTGTTTTTT
NA | NA | TRBJ1-5 | TRBV30 | CAWGVGVGSQPQHF | TGTGCCTGGGGGGTAGGTGTAGGGTCACAGCCCCAGCATTTT
NA | NA | TRBJ2-7 | TRBV18 | CASSPTTHLEREF | TGTGCCAGCTCACCTACTACACACCTGGAACGTGAGTTC
TRBD2 | few | TRBJ2-7 | TRBV6-1 | CASRSPGTSGSYIYEQYF | TGTGCCAGCAGATCCCCCGGGACTAGCGGATCCTATATCTACGAGCAGTACTTC
TRBD1 | NA | TRBJ1-2 | TRBV6-1 | CASSRTGGDGYTF | TGTGCCAGCAGTCGGACAGGGGGCGATGGCTACACCTTC
NA | NA | TRBJ2-1 | TRBV29-1 | CSVPGRRYNEQFF | TGCAGCGTCCCTGGCCGACGTTACAATGAGCAGTTCTTC
NA | many | TRBJ1-5 | TRBV20-1 | CSATGVLNQPQHF | TGCAGTGCTACAGGGGTCCTCAATCAGCCCCAGCATTTT
TRBD1 | NA | TRBJ2-2 | TRBV7-8 | CASSTDRVGNTGELFF | TGTGCCAGCAGCACAGACAGGGTTGGAAACACCGGGGAGCTGTTTTTT
NA | few | TRBJ2-1 | TRBV4-1 | CASSQDLAVSEQFF | TGCGCCAGCAGCCAAGATTTAGCGGTGAGTGAGCAGTTCTTC
NA | NA | TRBJ2-2 | TRBV29-1 | CSAFDKNTGELFF | TGCAGCGCCTTCGACAAGAACACCGGGGAGCTGTTTTTT
TRBD1 | few | TRBJ1-5 | TRBV28 | CASSLNTGGQPQHF | TGTGCCAGCAGTCTTAACACAGGGGGCCAGCCCCAGCATTTT
NA | NA | TRBJ2-7 | TRBV20-1 | CSARAGLSYEQYF | TGCAGTGCTAGGGCGGGCCTTTCCTACGAGCAGTACTTC
TRBD2 | NA | TRBJ2-3 | TRBV29-1 | CSVERREASTDTQYF | TGCAGCGTTGAGAGGCGGGAGGCTAGCACAGATACGCAGTATTTT
NA | NA | TRBJ1-1 | TRBV14 | CASSLGRRTEAFF | TGTGCCAGCAGTCTTGGTCGGCGGACTGAAGCTTTCTTT
TRBD2 | many | TRBJ2-2 | TRBV20-1 | CSARGLAGAGELFF | TGCAGTGCTAGAGGACTAGCGGGAGCTGGGGAGCTGTTTTTT
NA | NA | TRBJ1-2 | TRBV5-5 | CASSLDATLDYGYTF | TGTGCCAGCAGCCTAGACGCAACCTTGGACTATGGCTACACCTTC
NA | NA | TRBJ2-3 | TRBV7-2 | CASSPSVGDTQYF | TGTGCCAGCAGCCCTTCGGTGGGCGATACGCAGTATTTT
NA | NA | TRBJ1-5 | TRBV20-1 | CSARTRKANQPQHF | TGCAGTGCTAGGACCCGTAAAGCCAATCAGCCCCAGCATTTT
NA | NA | TRBJ2-1 | TRBV5-1 | CASSTPPGRQFF | TGCGCCAGCAGCACTCCTCCGGGACGGCAGTTCTTC
NA | NA | TRBJ2-6 | TRBV5-1 | CASSLKWSGANVLTF | TGCGCCAGCAGCTTGAAGTGGTCTGGGGCCAACGTCCTGACTTTC
NA | NA | TRBJ1-1 | TRBV7-9 | CASSLFDGDDTEAFF | TGTGCCAGCAGCTTATTCGACGGCGATGACACTGAAGCTTTCTTT
NA | NA | TRBJ1-3 | TRBV6-1 | CASRLMRADKNTIYF | TGTGCCAGCAGGTTGATGCGGGCCGACAAAAACACCATATATTTT
NA | once | TRBJ2-5 | TRBV28 | CASSPRVKETQYF | TGTGCCAGCAGTCCCAGGGTAAAAGAGACCCAGTACTTC
NA | NA | TRBJ1-2 | TRBV20-1 | CSARGGSFGYTF | TGCAGTGCTAGGGGCGGCTCTTTTGGCTACACCTTC
NA | NA | TRBJ1-3 | TRBV28 | CASSLYTVQVSGNTIYF | TGTGCCAGCAGCCTTTATACAGTTCAAGTCTCTGGAAACACCATATATTTT
NA | few | TRBJ2-3 | TRBV7-2 | CASSPSTGAQYF | TGTGCCAGCAGCCCTAGCACGGGAGCGCAGTATTTT
NA | few | TRBJ2-5 | TRBV20-1 | CSARDLLFQETQYF | TGCAGTGCTAGAGATCTACTTTTCCAAGAGACCCAGTACTTC
TRBD2 | few | TRBJ2-1 | TRBV6-5 | CASSYLAGPNEQFF | TGTGCCAGCAGTTACCTAGCGGGGCCCAATGAGCAGTTCTTC
NA | once | TRBJ2-5 | TRBV7-9 | CASSSGETQHF | TGTGCCAGCAGCTCCGGAGAGACCCAGCACTTC
NA | many | TRBJ2-7 | TRBV5-1 | CASSHDGNGYEQYF | TGCGCCAGCAGCCATGACGGGAATGGGTACGAGCAGTACTTC
NA | many | TRBJ2-5 | TRBV7-9 | CASSPDLAVQETQYF | TGTGCCAGCAGCCCCGATCTGGCGGTTCAAGAGACCCAGTACTTC
NA | NA | TRBJ1-6 | TRBV12-3/TRBV12-4 | CASSFLERGSPLHF | TGTGCCAGCAGTTTTCTGGAAAGAGGCTCACCCCTCCACTTT
NA | NA | TRBJ2-5 | TRBV20-1 | CSARESYRTGSRGETQYF | TGCAGTGCTAGAGAGTCTTATAGAACGGGCTCCCGGGGGGAGACCCAGTACTTC
TRBD1 | NA | TRBJ1-4 | TRBV15 | CATSRGPGQGREKLFF | TGTGCCACCAGCAGAGGGCCGGGACAGGGACGAGAAAAACTGTTTTTT
NA | many | TRBJ2-2 | TRBV4-3 | CASSQETGAGELFF | TGCGCCAGCAGCCAAGAAACGGGAGCCGGGGAGCTGTTTTTT
TRBD2 | NA | TRBJ2-3 | TRBV7-2 | CASSSGLVITDTQYF | TGTGCCAGCAGCTCGGGACTAGTGATCACAGATACGCAGTATTTT
NA | NA | TRBJ2-3 | TRBV7-8 | CASSGGWPELSTDTQYF | TGTGCCAGCAGCGGTGGATGGCCCGAACTGAGCACAGATACGCAGTATTTT
NA | NA | TRBJ1-6 | TRBV20-1 | CSARGGAVNSPLHF | TGCAGTGCTAGGGGGGGGGCTGTGAATTCACCCCTCCACTTT
TRBD1 | many | TRBJ2-3 | TRBV5-1 | CASGQRPGQGSDTQYF | TGCGCCAGCGGACAAAGGCCGGGACAGGGATCAGATACGCAGTATTTT